This TCR beta chain was recovered during a study of radiation and T cells in renal cell carcinoma. Clones were read by immunoSEQ multiplex PCR, and TCRdb kept only the in-frame ones, dropping some. The sample has 100,000 to 150,000 clones; roughly 80% are singletons. The time point: baseline pretreatment blood. The treatment: 15 Gy SBRT to primary tumor, nephrectomy 4 weeks later. Germline CDR1 reads LNHDA; CDR2 reads SQIVND (reference sequence). The CDR3 runs 14 residues. Trimming cost V 3 bases and J 6 bases, with 13 bases left between them. This chain uses TRBV19 with TRBJ2-3, with no clear D. This sample comprised blood, obtained from a patient whose treatment included radiotherapy and nephrectomy. This receptor was identified in a woman in her sixties or seventies with renal cell carcinoma. CDR3 sequence reads: CASSMGYGLDTQYF. CDR3 DNA sequence: TGTGCCAGTAGTATGGGATATGGGCTGGATACGCAGTATTTT.